This T cell receptor (beta chain) was captured in a study of post-analysis software for immune sequencing data. The CDR3 totals 16 residues. Germline trimming cut 5 bases from V and 4 bases from J; bases unmatched to any gene: 10. Germline loops: CDR1 MRHNA, CDR2 SNTAGT. Prepared TCR beta cDNA libraries contained unique molecular identifiers. The yield from roughly 1 to 10 million T cells was roughly 500,000 cDNA molecules in total. TCRdb analysed the PCR reads with MiXCR anew, one entry per CDR3 protein. The table shows over 700,000 distinct CDR3 sequences, with roughly 30% occurring only once. Points on this clonotype: What it binds is not known.

Study outcomes and limitations: When the samples were clustered directly with F measure, those that had been prepared in the same batch showed strong co-clustering. Five TRBV segments, including TRBV5-6, TRBV5-1 and TRBV20-1, were more frequent in patients than controls. Controls' normalized Chao1 diversity significantly exceeded that of multiple sclerosis patients.

This chain uses TRBV6-4 with TRBJ2-1; 8 bases are shared with TRBD2. This clonotype was sampled from a girl aged 5-17 years with multiple sclerosis. Material for sequencing was blood. The CDR3 region has the DNA TGTGCCAGCAGTTCTAAAGCGGGAGAGGGGTACAATGAGCAGTTCTTC. It codes for CASSSKAGEGYNEQFF.